This T cell receptor (beta chain) was captured by sequencing in a study of blood T cells in healthy people across ages. The junction had 11 bases not matched to a gene; V was cut back by 5 bases and J by 6 bases. The CDR3 loop spans 15 amino acids. Germline V gene data show CDR1 as DFQATT and CDR2 as SNEGSKA (reference sequence). A sample-barcoded 5' primer and a J-beta primer mix were used in a second PCR of roughly 7 to 11 cycles. TCRdb processed the 5' RACE reads anew with MiXCR; each CDR3 protein has one entry. The sample yields 950,000 to 1,200,000 distinct CDR3 sequences, around two fifths seen once.

The sample taken for sequencing was blood. The J gene is TRBJ1-4, the V gene TRBV20-1, with 8 bases identical to TRBD1. This receptor was identified in a young man in good health. CDR3 residues: CSAYRPGGDDEKLFF. The CDR3 bases are TGCAGTGCTTATCGCCCAGGGGGCGACGATGAAAAACTGTTTTTT.